This TCR beta chain emerged from a study of Graves' ophthalmopathy and Graves' hyperthyroidism. This clonotype occurred many times. RNA transcripts provided the template for amplifying TCR beta CDR3 regions. HTBI primers were used in a first-round RT-PCR, which preceded a second-round multiplex PCR. TCRdb re-called the multiplex PCR reads with MiXCR, one entry per CDR3 protein. Among some 520,000 distinct CDR3 sequences, under 15% were seen once, and the ten largest hold roughly 9.8%. This TCR came from a woman in her thirties with Graves' ophthalmopathy. Sequenced sample: blood.

The CDR3 DNA follows: TGTGCCAGCAGTTTATTGAACTCGGGGCCCTACGAGCAGTACTTC. Protein sequence: CASSLLNSGPYEQYF. The rearrangement joins TRBV27 to TRBJ2-7; D may correspond to TRBD1 or TRBD2 (5 bases each). The CDR3 contains 15 residues. V lost 1 base, J lost 2 bases, and 12 bases lay in between. Germline V lookup: CDR1 MNHEY, CDR2 SMNVEV (reference sequence).